The next 12 T cell receptor beta chains were all read from a single sample in a study of cytomegalovirus exposure and HLA in healthy donors. The PCR made use of 60 Vbeta and 13 Jbeta primers. Clones were sequenced by immunoSEQ multiplex PCR, and TCRdb holds only the in-frame ones, with some missing. This table holds some 160,000 clones, roughly 84% found once. Sequenced sample: PBMCs. The receptors come from a man aged 50 to 60 in good health and CMV-seropositive.

CDR3 amino acids: CSVAGLLDYNEQFF. The CDR3 DNA reads as TGCAGCGTTGCAGGACTCCTAGATTACAATGAGCAGTTCTTC. V usage is TRBV29-1 and J usage is TRBJ2-1, with D possibly TRBD2 on 5 matching bases. The CDR3 loop spans 14 amino acids. The germline V and J ends were trimmed by 4 bases and 4 bases, with 14 bases remaining between them. The germline V gene encodes CDR1 SQVTM and CDR2 ANQGSEA.

The chain is built from TRBV5-1 and TRBJ1-1; 7 bases fit TRBD1. Germline-derived CDR1 and CDR2 are SGHRS and YFSETQ. The CDR3 consists of 15 residues. Trimming took 1 base from V and 1 from J; bases not matched to a gene: 4. CDR3 DNA sequence: TGCGCCAGCAGCTTGAGGGGACAGAAGAACACTGAAGCTTTCTTT. Translation gives CASSLRGQKNTEAFF.

The rearrangement joins TRBV30 to TRBJ1-1; D perhaps matches TRBD1 (5 bases). The ends were cut back, 0 bases at V and 4 bases at J, with 18 bases in the middle. Germline loops: CDR1 GTSNPN, CDR2 SVGIG (reference sequence). The CDR3 has 16 residues. The CDR3, as DNA: TGTGCCTGGAGTGTGAGGGCCGGGGGTTCGGGCACTGAAGCTTTCTTT. Residues: CAWSVRAGGSGTEAFF.

The chain joins TRBV19 to TRBJ2-6, with TRBD1 matching over 8 bases. J lost 0 bases, V lost 7 bases, and 2 bases had no gene match. Germline V gene sequence: CDR1 LNHDA, CDR2 SQIVND (reference sequence). The CDR3 contains 15 residues. In DNA, the CDR3 is TGTGCCAGTAAAGGACAGGGCTCTGGGGCCAACGTCCTGACTTTC. Translated: CASKGQGSGANVLTF.

This clone was seen a handful of times. The rearrangement links TRBV29-1 to TRBJ2-1, with a tentative D call TRBD1 (6 bases). Germline-derived CDR1 and CDR2 are SQVTM and ANQGSEA. The CDR3 extends over 13 amino acids. The V and J ends lost 3 bases and 10 bases respectively, with 16 bases between them. CDR3 protein: CSVDPLQGTEQFF. In DNA form, the CDR3 reads TGCAGCGTTGACCCACTCCAAGGGACAGAGCAGTTCTTC.

This clone was counted between two and nine times. V is TRBV5-1 and J is TRBJ2-2; 8 nucleotides align to TRBD2. Germline loops: CDR1 SGHRS, CDR2 YFSETQ. This CDR3 region has 15 residues. Trimming took 7 bases from V and 5 from J; bases not matched to a gene: 10. The CDR3 bases are TGCGCCAGCGCAAAGGCGGGGGGTGCGACCGGGGAGCTGTTTTTT. It codes for CASAKAGGATGELFF.

This rearrangement joins TRBV5-8 to TRBJ2-4, with 7 positions matching TRBD1. Germline trimming cut 1 base from V and 0 bases from J; bases unmatched to any gene: 7. CDR3 size: 17 residues. Germline V gene data show CDR1 as SGHTS and CDR2 as YDEGEE. The CDR3 reads CASSLPPGTVAKNIQYF. Written as DNA, the CDR3 is TGTGCCAGCAGCTTGCCACCCGGGACAGTAGCCAAAAACATTCAGTACTTC.

The V gene is TRBV27, the J gene TRBJ2-3; D perhaps matches TRBD2 (5 bases). Germline CDR1 reads MNHEY; CDR2 reads SMNVEV (reference sequence). This CDR3 has 15 residues. V was shortened by 4 bases and J by 2 bases, with 13 bases between the two germline ends. As DNA, the CDR3 is TGTGCCAGCAGTTATAGGACTCCGATCACAGATACGCAGTATTTT. As protein: CASSYRTPITDTQYF.

This clone was detected only once. The gene calls are TRBV7-9 and TRBJ1-4, with 7 bases lining up with TRBD1. Germline trimming cut 5 bases from V and 6 bases from J; bases unmatched to any gene: 6. The length of the CDR3 is 14 residues. The germline CDR1 and CDR2 sequences are SEHNR and FQNEAQ (reference sequence). The DNA for the CDR3 is TGTGCCAGCAGCAACCGGGACAGCTATGAAAAACTGTTTTTT. Amino acid sequence: CASSNRDSYEKLFF.

The chain has TRBV27 and TRBJ2-5; TRBD1 matches 12 bases. Matching the DNA end better, TRBJ2-7 makes the J call doubtful. The germline V gene has CDR1 MNHEY and CDR2 SMNVEV (reference sequence). This CDR3 contains 16 residues. DNA of the CDR3: TGTGCCAGCAGTTTATTAGGGACAGGGGGCGAATACGAGCAGTACTTC. This gives the protein CASSLLGTGGEYEQYF.

This clone was recorded a few times. This rearrangement joins TRBV6-5 to TRBJ2-7, with D tentatively TRBD1 (6 bases). This CDR3 contains 14 residues. V lost 5 bases and J 0 bases, leaving 11 bases between the germline ends. Looked up from germline, CDR1 is MNHEY and CDR2 is SVGAGI. The CDR3, as DNA: TGTGCCAGCAGTATAGGGGGTTCCTCCTACGAGCAGTACTTC. Translating it yields CASSIGGSSYEQYF.

V gene TRBV27 combines with J gene TRBJ2-3, with D tentatively TRBD1 (6 bases). The CDR3 spans 13 residues. With 4 bases removed from V and 6 bases from J, the gap between germline ends came to 11 bases. Germline CDR1 and CDR2: MNHEY and SMNVEV (reference sequence). This CDR3 is CASSSNRDDTQYF. In DNA, the CDR3 is TGTGCCAGCAGTTCTAACAGGGACGATACGCAGTATTTT.